A single sample gave rise to the 31 T cell receptor beta chains below, sequenced in a study of response to subunit inactivated influenza vaccine. TCRdb reprocessed the RT-PCR reads with MiXCR, giving one entry per CDR3 protein. The sample has about 540,000 distinct CDR3 sequences, approximately 20% seen once. The sample also formed part of further work on T cells expressing NK-cell markers. As reported in that work: A 5'RACE template switching approach incorporating UMIs was used to make TCR beta cDNA.

The sequences come from CD4+ T cells sorted from PBMCs, collected 11 to 12 days after vaccination. The receptors shown here come from a middle-aged man who received an inactivated influenza vaccine.

J is TRBJ2-1 and V is TRBV5-1, with D possibly TRBD2 on 7 matching bases. Germline loops: CDR1 SGHRS, CDR2 YFSETQ. The length of the CDR3 is 19 residues. The V and J ends lost 0 bases and 0 bases respectively, with 19 bases between them. The CDR3 sequence is CASSLGAGALTSSYNEQFF. The CDR3 DNA sequence: TGCGCCAGCAGCTTGGGGGCGGGGGCCCTAACTTCCTCCTACAATGAGCAGTTCTTC.

The chain employs TRBV20-1 and TRBJ2-2; a weak D match, TRBD2 (6 bases). Germline V CDR1 and CDR2: DFQATT, SNEGSKA (reference sequence). V dropped 6 bases and J dropped 0 bases, with 11 bases sitting between them. This CDR3 has 14 residues. The CDR3 sequence: CSAAREANTGELFF. The DNA for the CDR3 is TGCAGTGCGGCGAGGGAGGCGAACACCGGGGAGCTGTTTTTT.

This chain uses TRBV5-1 with TRBJ2-2; maybe TRBD1 (6 bases). CDR3 length: 16 amino acids. The germline V gene has CDR1 SGHRS and CDR2 YFSETQ. V was cut by 1 base and J by 0 bases, with 10 bases left in between. This CDR3 reads CASSLTDSANTGELFF. CDR3 coding DNA: TGCGCCAGCAGCTTGACGGACAGCGCGAACACCGGGGAGCTGTTTTTT.

This clonotype was counted a single time. The chain combines TRBV20-1 with TRBJ2-5, with D possibly being TRBD1 or TRBD2 (5 bases each). The CDR3 contains 13 residues. Trimming left V 3 bases short and J 4 bases short, with 12 bases between. CDR1 is DFQATT, CDR2 SNEGSKA, per germline (reference sequence). The CDR3 loop reads CSASRTSGETQYF. As DNA, the CDR3 is TGCAGTGCTAGCCGGACAAGCGGAGAGACCCAGTACTTC.

This clonotype came up many times. The chain employs TRBV3-1 and TRBJ2-1, with 13 bases fitting TRBD2. The CDR3 sequence is 17 residues long. Per the germline V gene, CDR1 is LGHDT and CDR2 is YNNKEL (reference sequence). The V gene end was trimmed by 2 bases and the J gene end by 2 bases; junction bases not matched to a gene: 3. CDR3 sequence: CASSQSGLAGAYNEQFF. The CDR3 DNA reads TGTGCCAGCAGCCAATCCGGACTAGCGGGGGCCTACAATGAGCAGTTCTTC.

This clonotype was counted many times. V is TRBV10-3 and J is TRBJ2-7; perhaps TRBD2 as D (5 bases). The V end was cut by 6 bases, the J end by 7 bases, with 10 bases between. Germline V CDR1 and CDR2: ENHRY, SYGVKD. The CDR3 contains 11 residues. CDR3 residues: CAIRGSGEQYF. The CDR3 coding sequence is TGTGCCATCAGAGGGAGTGGTGAGCAGTACTTC.

This clonotype has more than one count but fewer than ten. The chain has TRBV7-8 and TRBJ2-5, with unresolved D. This CDR3 has 15 amino acids. The V end was cut by 1 base, the J end by 4 bases, with 13 bases between. The V gene's germline CDR1 is SGHVS and CDR2 FQNEAQ. The CDR3 nucleotides are TGTGCCAGCAGCTTAGGGGGTTCGATGGGAGAGACCCAGTACTTC. Residues: CASSLGGSMGETQYF.

The chain employs TRBV5-1 and TRBJ2-7; tentative D call: TRBD1 (6 bases). The V end was cut by 0 bases, the J end by 3 bases, with 10 bases between. The V gene's germline CDR1 is SGHRS and CDR2 YFSETQ. The CDR3 totals 14 residues. The CDR3 protein is CASSLDGQLYEQYF. The DNA of the CDR3 is TGCGCCAGCAGCTTGGACGGACAGCTCTACGAGCAGTACTTC. Together with reference TRBV5-1 and TRBJ2-7, the CDR3 gives the full variable domain: KAGVTQTPRYLIKTRGQQVTLSCSPISGHRSVSWYQQTPGQGLQFLFEYFSETQRNKGNFPGRFSGRQFSNSRSEMNVSTLELGDSALYLCASSLDGQLYEQYFGPGTRLTVT.

The chain is built from TRBV29-1 and TRBJ2-5; maybe TRBD1 (6 bases). Germline V gene sequence: CDR1 SQVTM, CDR2 ANQGSEA. This CDR3 contains 12 residues. Trimming shortened V by 6 bases and J by 5 bases, and 13 bases separated the two germline ends. The CDR3 sequence: CSVQQGEETQYF. The DNA of the CDR3 is TGCAGCGTGCAACAGGGCGAGGAGACCCAGTACTTC.

This clonotype has only a few counts. The chain carries TRBV4-1 and TRBJ2-7, with TRBD2 matching over 14 bases. Trimming took 1 base from V and 3 from J; bases not matched to a gene: 14. CDR3 size: 20 residues. Germline CDR1 reads MGHRA; CDR2 reads YSYEKL. The CDR3 here is CASSQVLVWTSGGQLYEQYF. The CDR3 DNA reads TGCGCCAGCAGCCAAGTCCTCGTTTGGACTAGCGGGGGGCAACTCTACGAGCAGTACTTC.

V usage is TRBV7-2 and J usage is TRBJ1-2, with D possibly matching TRBD1 (5 bases). This CDR3 contains 16 residues. The V end lost 5 bases, the J end lost 6 bases, and 22 bases lay between the germline ends. Germline values: CDR1 SGHTA, CDR2 FQGNSA. This chain's CDR3 is CASSQQPRVSENGYTF. The CDR3 DNA reads TGTGCCAGCAGCCAACAACCCAGGGTGAGCGAAAATGGCTACACCTTC.

The chain links TRBV20-1 to TRBJ1-5; perhaps TRBD1 as D (5 bases). CDR1 DFQATT and CDR2 SNEGSKA come from the germline V gene (reference sequence). This CDR3 has 16 amino acids. Trimming shortened V by 5 bases and J by 3 bases, and 20 bases separated the two germline ends. The CDR3 loop is CSAVYGGGTLNQPQHF. CDR3 DNA sequence: TGCAGTGCTGTCTATGGGGGGGGGACTCTCAATCAGCCCCAGCATTTT.

The chain uses TRBV10-3 and TRBJ1-3; D gene ambiguous. This CDR3 spans 13 amino acids. Germline values: CDR1 ENHRY, CDR2 SYGVKD. Trimming took off 2 bases at V and 4 bases at J, with 6 bases between the two ends. The CDR3 here is CAISEGLGNTIYF. CDR3 in DNA: TGTGCCATCAGTGAGGGGCTGGGAAACACCATATATTTT.

This clonotype showed up just a few times. This sequence joins TRBV20-1 and TRBJ2-4, with TRBD2 identical over 12 bases. The CDR3 covers 16 residues. The ends lost 6 bases at V and 15 bases at J; junction bases unmatched: 21. The germline CDR1 and CDR2 sequences are DFQATT and SNEGSKA (reference sequence). CDR3 loop: CSALPPSGRAGGEGYF. In DNA form, the CDR3 reads TGCAGTGCCCTCCCCCCTAGCGGGAGGGCCGGTGGAGAGGGGTACTTC.

This clonotype has just a few counts. The J gene is TRBJ2-7, the V gene TRBV5-1; TRBD1 matches at 8 bases. The J segment lost 7 bases and the V segment lost 4 bases, leaving 7 bases of the junction unmatched. Germline CDR1 and CDR2: SGHRS and YFSETQ. This CDR3 comprises 13 residues. The CDR3 coding sequence is TGCGCCAGCAGCCCTGGGACAGGACTTGAGCAGTACTTC. Translated, it gives CASSPGTGLEQYF.

The chain uses TRBV6-2 or TRBV6-3 and TRBJ2-2; the D is unclear. V lost 6 bases and J 3 bases, leaving 11 bases between the germline ends. CDR3 length: 14 amino acids. The germline V gene encodes CDR1 MNHEY and CDR2 SVGEGT. CDR3 nucleotides: TGTGCCAGCAGCGAGTTCCGGGACACCGGGGAGCTGTTTTTT. It codes for CASSEFRDTGELFF.

The V and J genes are TRBV20-1 and TRBJ2-7; D is uncertain. Trimming removed 0 bases at V and 1 base at J, with 13 bases between. The CDR3 has 15 amino acids. CDR1 is DFQATT, CDR2 SNEGSKA, per germline (reference sequence). The CDR3 DNA reads TGCAGTGCTAGAGATGCGGCAGGCCCTTCCTACGAGCAGTACTTC. Residues: CSARDAAGPSYEQYF.

This chain joins TRBV7-2 and TRBJ1-2; D may be TRBD1 (5 bases). V was clipped by 3 bases and J by 6 bases, with 11 bases between them. Germline V gene lookup returns CDR1 SGHTA and CDR2 FQGNSA. CDR3 size: 13 residues. The CDR3 bases are TGTGCCAGCAGCTTCATTGGAGGGGATGGCTACACCTTC. This sequence encodes CASSFIGGDGYTF.

This clonotype was seen more than once but under ten times. The genes are TRBV24-1 and TRBJ2-1; 11 nucleotides match TRBD2. Looked up from germline, CDR1 is KGHDR and CDR2 is SFDVKD. The CDR3 contains 15 residues. V gave up 3 bases and J gave up 8 bases; unmatched junction bases: 5. This CDR3 reads CATSDRLAGGDEQFF. Here the CDR3 DNA reads TGTGCCACCAGTGATAGGCTAGCGGGGGGAGATGAGCAGTTCTTC.

This chain connects TRBV2 to TRBJ1-5, with 7 bases matching TRBD1. Losses at the gene ends were 6 bases for V and 5 bases for J; bases not matched to a gene: 4. The CDR3 loop spans 13 amino acids. Germline loops: CDR1 SNHLY, CDR2 FYNNEI. CDR3 nucleotide sequence: TGTGCCAGCAGCTACACAGGGGATCAGCCCCAGCATTTT. It specifies CASSYTGDQPQHF.

This clonotype was detected a few times. The V and J genes are TRBV20-1 and TRBJ2-1, with TRBD2 identical over 8 bases. The CDR3 is made up of 15 amino acids. The germline gives CDR1 DFQATT, CDR2 SNEGSKA (reference sequence). J lost 4 bases, V lost 0 bases, and 5 bases had no gene match. The CDR3 here is CSARDPSGSYNEQFF. In DNA, the CDR3 is TGCAGTGCTAGAGATCCCAGCGGGAGTTACAATGAGCAGTTCTTC.

This sequence joins TRBV28 and TRBJ1-1; D possibly corresponds to TRBD1 (5 bases). Germline values: CDR1 MDHEN, CDR2 SYDVKM. V was clipped by 5 bases and J by 0 bases, with 19 bases between them. The CDR3 covers 17 residues. The CDR3 DNA reads TGTGCCAGCAGTCCGAGGGGCGCCTGGACTTTGAACACTGAAGCTTTCTTT. As protein: CASSPRGAWTLNTEAFF.

The gene calls are TRBV27 and TRBJ2-5; TRBD1 matches at 9 bases. The CDR3 loop spans 14 amino acids. V was clipped by 4 bases and J by 5 bases; unmatched bases: 5. CDR1 is MNHEY, CDR2 SMNVEV, per germline (reference sequence). CDR3 coding DNA: TGTGCCAGCAGTTCAGGGACAGGGCGGGAGACCCAGTACTTC. It encodes CASSSGTGRETQYF.

This clonotype was detected a few times. This rearrangement joins TRBV2 to TRBJ1-5, with D hard to call. Germline V CDR1 and CDR2: SNHLY, FYNNEI. The CDR3 is 14 residues long. V gave up 6 bases and J gave up 0 bases, with 9 bases separating them. CDR3: CASRTDNSNQPQHF. CDR3 nucleotides: TGTGCCAGCAGGACGGATAATAGCAATCAGCCCCAGCATTTT.

The chain has TRBV27 and TRBJ1-4, with 10 bases aligning to TRBD1. The CDR3 sequence is 17 residues long. J was trimmed by 8 bases and V by 5 bases; bases with no gene match: 14. CDR1 is MNHEY, CDR2 SMNVEV, per germline (reference sequence). Written as DNA, the CDR3 is TGTGCCAGCAGTCCGAGACTGGCCGGGACAGGGGTCGAAAAACTGTTTTTT. It is translated as CASSPRLAGTGVEKLFF.

This clonotype has only a few counts. This chain connects TRBV18 to TRBJ1-1, with TRBD1 as a possible D gene (6 bases). The CDR3 sequence is 14 residues long. Trimming stripped 2 bases from V and 1 base from J, with 8 bases between. Germline loops: CDR1 KGHSH, CDR2 LQKENI. Here the CDR3 DNA reads TGTGCCAGCTCACCAGCAGGGGAGAACACTGAAGCTTTCTTT. This translates into CASSPAGENTEAFF.

This clonotype was counted only a few times. The rearrangement uses TRBV2 and TRBJ1-5; D unclear. Germline V lookup: CDR1 SNHLY, CDR2 FYNNEI. V lost 2 bases and J 3 bases, leaving 8 bases between the germline ends. The CDR3 length is 14 residues. CDR3: CASSESSSNQPQHF. The CDR3 DNA sequence: TGTGCCAGCAGTGAAAGCAGCTCCAATCAGCCCCAGCATTTT.

This clonotype was seen a handful of times. This chain joins TRBV5-5 and TRBJ2-7; perhaps TRBD2 as D (6 bases). Trimming left V 6 bases short and J 1 base short, with 14 bases between. Germline-derived CDR1 and CDR2 are SGHKS and YYEKEE (reference sequence). The CDR3 length is 14 residues. The CDR3 here is CASTPGTQSYEQYF. CDR3 nucleotides: TGTGCCAGCACCCCCGGGACTCAATCCTACGAGCAGTACTTC. The full variable domain, completed using reference TRBV5-5 and TRBJ2-7, is DAGVTQSPTHLIKTRGQQVTLRCSPISGHKSVSWYQQVLGQGPQFIFQYYEKEERGRGNFPDRFSARQFPNYSSELNVNALLLGDSALYLCASTPGTQSYEQYFGPGTRLTVT.

The chain joins TRBV19 to TRBJ2-2; weak D call: TRBD2 (6 bases). Germline values: CDR1 LNHDA, CDR2 SQIVND (reference sequence). Trimming took 3 bases from V and 6 from J, leaving 8 bases between them. CDR3 size: 13 residues. This CDR3 is CASSMEGPGELFF. For the CDR3, the DNA is TGTGCCAGTAGTATGGAGGGCCCCGGGGAGCTGTTTTTT. Supplemented by reference TRBV19 and TRBJ2-2, the full variable domain reads DGGITQSPKYLFRKEGQNVTLSCEQNLNHDAMYWYRQDPGQGLRLIYYSQIVNDFQKGDIAEGYSVSREKKESFPLTVTSAQKNPTAFYLCASSMEGPGELFFGEGSRLTVL.

This clonotype was detected a few times. The CDR3 DNA reads as TGCAGTGCTAGGTCAGGGGCACTTAACTATGGCTACACCTTC. Its translation is CSARSGALNYGYTF. V and J are TRBV20-1 and TRBJ1-2; possible D gene TRBD1, 6 bases. The V and J ends lost 3 bases and 1 base respectively, with 12 bases between them. The V gene's germline CDR1 is DFQATT and CDR2 SNEGSKA (reference sequence). The CDR3 consists of 14 residues.

CDR3 bases: TGTGCCAGCAGCCAAGGAGGTTCATCCTATAATTCACCCCTCCACTTT. This translates into CASSQGGSSYNSPLHF. V and J are TRBV3-1 and TRBJ1-6; D not certain. There are 16 residues in the CDR3. Germline values: CDR1 LGHDT, CDR2 YNNKEL (reference sequence). The germline V and J ends were trimmed by 1 base and 1 base, with 8 bases remaining between them.